This T cell receptor beta chain was observed in a study of graft-versus-host responses after intestinal transplantation. About the study: Multivisceral, liver-intestinal, or isolated intestinal transplants were performed in recipients. After anti-thymocyte globulin induction, recipients took tacrolimus and steroids for approximately three years. Regarding the study as a whole: Allografts carried high graft-versus-host to host-versus-graft clonal ratios in patients having graft-donor T cell macrochimerism.

On this clone itself: The antigen is undetermined.

Trimming removed 5 bases from V and 4 bases from J; junction bases left unmatched: 5. The CDR3 is made up of 13 amino acids. Germline CDR1 reads MNHEY; CDR2 reads SMNVEV (reference sequence). The assay was immunoSEQ multiplex PCR, and TCRdb's table has in-frame clones only and misses some. The sample shows 80,000 to 100,000 clones, 80% to 95% of them seen only once. This clonotype was obtained from a human donor who received an intestinal transplant. The genes are TRBV27 and TRBJ2-7; 7 bases match TRBD1. The specimen comprised unstimulated CD4+ T cells sorted from spleen or lymph node cells, sampled before intestinal transplant. CDR3 in amino acids: CASSVGGRYEQYF. CDR3 nucleotide sequence: TGTGCCAGCAGTGTAGGGGGCAGGTACGAGCAGTACTTC.